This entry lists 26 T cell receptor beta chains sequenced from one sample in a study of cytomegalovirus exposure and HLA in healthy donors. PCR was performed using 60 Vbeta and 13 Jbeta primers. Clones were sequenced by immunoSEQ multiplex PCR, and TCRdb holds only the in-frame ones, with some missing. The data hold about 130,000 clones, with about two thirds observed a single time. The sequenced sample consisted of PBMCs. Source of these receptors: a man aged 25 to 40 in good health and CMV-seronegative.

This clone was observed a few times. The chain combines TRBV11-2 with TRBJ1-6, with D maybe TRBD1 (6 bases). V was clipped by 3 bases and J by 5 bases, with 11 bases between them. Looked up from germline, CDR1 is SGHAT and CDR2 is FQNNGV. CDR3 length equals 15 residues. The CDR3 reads CASSFQGQNNSPLHF. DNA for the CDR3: TGTGCCAGCAGCTTTCAGGGGCAGAATAATTCACCCCTCCACTTT.

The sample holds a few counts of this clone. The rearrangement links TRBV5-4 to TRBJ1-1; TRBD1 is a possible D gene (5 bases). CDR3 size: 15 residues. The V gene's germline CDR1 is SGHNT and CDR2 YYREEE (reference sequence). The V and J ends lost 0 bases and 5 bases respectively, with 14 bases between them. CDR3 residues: CASSLAGSGRTEAFF. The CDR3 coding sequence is TGTGCCAGCAGCTTGGCTGGGTCAGGGCGGACTGAAGCTTTCTTT.

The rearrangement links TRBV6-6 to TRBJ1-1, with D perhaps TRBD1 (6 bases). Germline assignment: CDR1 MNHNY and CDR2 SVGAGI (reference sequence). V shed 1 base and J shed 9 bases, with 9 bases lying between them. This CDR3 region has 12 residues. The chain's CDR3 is CASSYWTVKAFF. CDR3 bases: TGTGCCAGCAGTTACTGGACAGTGAAAGCTTTCTTT.

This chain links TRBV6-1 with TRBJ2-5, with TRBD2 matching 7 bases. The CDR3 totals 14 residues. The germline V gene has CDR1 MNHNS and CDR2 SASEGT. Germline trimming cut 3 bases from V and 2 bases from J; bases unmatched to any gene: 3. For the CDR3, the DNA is TGTGCCAGCAGTGAGGGGGGGGAACAAGAGACCCAGTACTTC. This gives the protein CASSEGGEQETQYF.

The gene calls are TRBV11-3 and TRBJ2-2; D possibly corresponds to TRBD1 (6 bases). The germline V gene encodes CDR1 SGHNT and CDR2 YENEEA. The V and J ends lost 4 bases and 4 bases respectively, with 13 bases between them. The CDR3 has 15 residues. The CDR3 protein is CASSSGRDITGELFF. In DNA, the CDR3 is TGTGCCAGCAGCTCGGGACGGGACATCACCGGGGAGCTGTTTTTT.

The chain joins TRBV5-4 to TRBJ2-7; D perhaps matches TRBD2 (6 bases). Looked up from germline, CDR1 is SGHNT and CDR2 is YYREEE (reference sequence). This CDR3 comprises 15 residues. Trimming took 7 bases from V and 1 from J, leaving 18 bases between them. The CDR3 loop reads CASAPGGTRSYEQYF. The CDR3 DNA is TGTGCCAGCGCCCCTGGTGGGACTCGATCCTACGAGCAGTACTTC.

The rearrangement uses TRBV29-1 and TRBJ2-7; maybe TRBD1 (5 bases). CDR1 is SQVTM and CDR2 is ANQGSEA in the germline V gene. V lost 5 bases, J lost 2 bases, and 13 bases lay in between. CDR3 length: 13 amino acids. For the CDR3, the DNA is TGCAGCGTTCTGTTTGACAGACCCTACGAGCAGTACTTC. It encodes CSVLFDRPYEQYF.

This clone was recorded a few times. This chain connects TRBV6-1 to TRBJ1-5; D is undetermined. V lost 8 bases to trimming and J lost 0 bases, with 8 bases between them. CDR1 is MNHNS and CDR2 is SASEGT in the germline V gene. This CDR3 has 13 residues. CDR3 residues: CASVRYSNQPQHF. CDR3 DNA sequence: TGTGCCAGCGTCCGTTATAGCAATCAGCCCCAGCATTTT.

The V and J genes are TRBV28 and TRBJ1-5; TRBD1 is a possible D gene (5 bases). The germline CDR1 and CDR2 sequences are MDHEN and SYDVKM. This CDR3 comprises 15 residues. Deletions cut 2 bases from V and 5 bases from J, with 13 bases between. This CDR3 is CASSLVGGRYQPQHF. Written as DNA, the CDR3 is TGTGCCAGCAGTTTAGTGGGGGGACGGTATCAGCCCCAGCATTTT.

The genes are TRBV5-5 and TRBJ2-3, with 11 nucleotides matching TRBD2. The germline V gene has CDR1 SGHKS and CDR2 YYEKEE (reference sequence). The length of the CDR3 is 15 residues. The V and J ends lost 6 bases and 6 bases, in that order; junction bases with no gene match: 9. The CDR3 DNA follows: TGTGCCAGCACCCTGGGGCTAGCGGGGGGCGATACGCAGTATTTT. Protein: CASTLGLAGGDTQYF.

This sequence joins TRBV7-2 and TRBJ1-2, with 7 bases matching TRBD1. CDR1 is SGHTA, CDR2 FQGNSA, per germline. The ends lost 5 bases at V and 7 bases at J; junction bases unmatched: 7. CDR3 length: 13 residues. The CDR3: CASSPGQAFGYTF. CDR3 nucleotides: TGTGCCAGCAGCCCCGGACAGGCTTTTGGCTACACCTTC.

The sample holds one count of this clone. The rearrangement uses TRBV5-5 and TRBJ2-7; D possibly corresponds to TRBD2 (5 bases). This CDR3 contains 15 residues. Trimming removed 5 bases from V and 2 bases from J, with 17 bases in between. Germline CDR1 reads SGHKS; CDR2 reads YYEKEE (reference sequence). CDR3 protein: CASRQRLTSTYEQYF. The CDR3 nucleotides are TGTGCCAGCAGACAACGACTAACGAGTACCTACGAGCAGTACTTC.

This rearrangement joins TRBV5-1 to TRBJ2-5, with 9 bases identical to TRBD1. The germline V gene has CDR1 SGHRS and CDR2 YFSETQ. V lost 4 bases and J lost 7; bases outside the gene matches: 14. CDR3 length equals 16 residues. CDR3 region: CASSATGGGGPRTQYF. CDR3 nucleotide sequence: TGCGCCAGCAGCGCTACAGGGGGCGGTGGGCCAAGGACCCAGTACTTC.

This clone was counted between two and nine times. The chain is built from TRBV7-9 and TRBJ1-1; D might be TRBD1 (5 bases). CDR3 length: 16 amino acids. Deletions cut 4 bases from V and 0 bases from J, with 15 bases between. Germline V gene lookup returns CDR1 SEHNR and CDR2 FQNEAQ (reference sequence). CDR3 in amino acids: CASSSPGGGLNTEAFF. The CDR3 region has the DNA TGTGCCAGCAGCTCTCCCGGCGGGGGGTTGAACACTGAAGCTTTCTTT.

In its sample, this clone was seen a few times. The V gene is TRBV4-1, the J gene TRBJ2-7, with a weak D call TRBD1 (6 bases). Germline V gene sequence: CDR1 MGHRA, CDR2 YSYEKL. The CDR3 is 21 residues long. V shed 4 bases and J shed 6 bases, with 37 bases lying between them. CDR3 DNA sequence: TGCGCCAGCAGCCGTATCGCAGTGGTTTTTAGTCAGACAGGTTGTGGTCGCGAGCAGTACTTC. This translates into CASSRIAVVFSQTGCGREQYF.

CDR3 sequence: CSVVSNGDSGTSYNEQFF. The CDR3 coding sequence is TGCAGCGTTGTCTCTAATGGGGACTCGGGGACCTCCTACAATGAGCAGTTCTTC. The rearrangement uses TRBV29-1 and TRBJ2-1; possibly TRBD2 for D (6 bases). Germline values: CDR1 SQVTM, CDR2 ANQGSEA. Trimming removed 4 bases from V and 0 bases from J, with 22 bases in between. The CDR3 is 18 amino acids.

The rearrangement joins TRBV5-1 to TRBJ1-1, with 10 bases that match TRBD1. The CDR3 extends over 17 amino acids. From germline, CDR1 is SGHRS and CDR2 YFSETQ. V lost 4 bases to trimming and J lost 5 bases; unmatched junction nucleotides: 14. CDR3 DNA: TGCGCCAGCAGCATTCTGGCGGGACAGGGGCCGGGTACTGAAGCTTTCTTT. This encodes CASSILAGQGPGTEAFF.

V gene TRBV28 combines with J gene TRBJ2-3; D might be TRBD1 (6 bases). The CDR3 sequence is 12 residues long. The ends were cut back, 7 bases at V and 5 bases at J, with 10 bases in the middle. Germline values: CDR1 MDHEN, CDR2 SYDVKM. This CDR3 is CASTSGEDTQYF. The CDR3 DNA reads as TGTGCCAGCACCTCAGGGGAAGATACGCAGTATTTT.

CDR3 amino acids: CASSTGVGTNYGYTF. The CDR3 region has the DNA TGTGCCAGCAGCACAGGGGTCGGGACTAACTATGGCTACACCTTC. The rearrangement joins TRBV7-3 to TRBJ1-2; 7 bases fit TRBD1. Losses at the gene ends were 5 bases for V and 0 bases for J; bases not matched to a gene: 6. CDR3 length equals 15 residues. Germline CDR1 reads SGHTA; CDR2 reads FQGTGA.

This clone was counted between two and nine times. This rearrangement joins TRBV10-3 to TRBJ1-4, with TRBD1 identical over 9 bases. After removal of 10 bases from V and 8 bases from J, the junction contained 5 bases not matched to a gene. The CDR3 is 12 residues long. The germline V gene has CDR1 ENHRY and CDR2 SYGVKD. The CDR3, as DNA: TGTGCCACCTCCGGGACAGGGGAAAAACTGTTTTTT. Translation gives CATSGTGEKLFF.

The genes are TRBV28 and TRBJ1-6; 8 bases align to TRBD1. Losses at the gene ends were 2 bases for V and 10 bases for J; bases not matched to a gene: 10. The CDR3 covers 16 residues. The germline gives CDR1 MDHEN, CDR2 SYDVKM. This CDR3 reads CASSLPRGQEGSPLHF. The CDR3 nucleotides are TGTGCCAGCAGTTTACCGCGGGGACAGGAGGGCTCACCCCTCCACTTT.

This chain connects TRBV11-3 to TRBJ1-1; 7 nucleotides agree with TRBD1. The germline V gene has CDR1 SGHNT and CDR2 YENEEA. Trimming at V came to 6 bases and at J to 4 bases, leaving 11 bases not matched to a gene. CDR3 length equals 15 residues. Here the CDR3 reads CASSQGGPGGTEAFF. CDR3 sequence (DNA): TGTGCCAGCAGTCAGGGGGGACCCGGCGGCACTGAAGCTTTCTTT.

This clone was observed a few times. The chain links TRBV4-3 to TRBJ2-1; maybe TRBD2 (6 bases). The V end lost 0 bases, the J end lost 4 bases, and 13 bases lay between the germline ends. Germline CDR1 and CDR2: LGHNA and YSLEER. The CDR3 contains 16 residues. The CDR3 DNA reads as TGCGCCAGCAGCCAAGATTCCGGGGGAGCTTACAATGAGCAGTTCTTC. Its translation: CASSQDSGGAYNEQFF.

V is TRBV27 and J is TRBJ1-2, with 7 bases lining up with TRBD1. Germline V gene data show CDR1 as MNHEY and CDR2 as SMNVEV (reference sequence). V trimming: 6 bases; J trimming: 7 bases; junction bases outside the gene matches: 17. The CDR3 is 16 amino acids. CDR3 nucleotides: TGTGCCAGCAGAGGGCCCGCAGGGGGAAATCGTCGTGGCTACACCTTC. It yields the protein CASRGPAGGNRRGYTF.

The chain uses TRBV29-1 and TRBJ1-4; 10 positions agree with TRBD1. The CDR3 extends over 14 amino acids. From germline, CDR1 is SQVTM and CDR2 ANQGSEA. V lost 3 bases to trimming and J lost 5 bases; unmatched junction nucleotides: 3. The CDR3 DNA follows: TGCAGCGTTGACACGGGACAGGGGAATGAAAAACTGTTTTTT. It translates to CSVDTGQGNEKLFF.

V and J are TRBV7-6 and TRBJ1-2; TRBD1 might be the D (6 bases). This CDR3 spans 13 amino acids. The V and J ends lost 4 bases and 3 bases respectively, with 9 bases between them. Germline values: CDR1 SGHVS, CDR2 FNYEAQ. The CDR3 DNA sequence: TGTGCCAGCAGCTCGACAGGCCACTATGGCTACACCTTC. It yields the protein CASSSTGHYGYTF.